Presented here are 22 T cell receptor beta chains from one specimen sequenced in a study of blood T cell repertoires in COVID-19. Some clones are missing from TCRdb's copy, which holds only in-frame ones; the method was immunoSEQ multiplex PCR. The sample records 130,000 to 150,000 clones, around 83% being singletons. What was sequenced was peripheral blood. These receptors all stem from a human donor with acute or convalescent COVID-19. The donor label of this sample is uncertain.

The chain uses TRBV6-1 and TRBJ2-7; no definite D call. In germline, CDR1 is MNHNS, CDR2 SASEGT. Between the trimmed V and J ends, which lost 1 base and 7 bases, there was a span of 11 bases. CDR3 length: 13 amino acids. Here the CDR3 DNA reads TGTGCCAGCAGTGAAGGACCGTTCAGGGAGCAGTACTTC. Translating gives CASSEGPFREQYF.

The sample holds one count of this clone. The chain links TRBV3-1 (or the pseudogene TRBV3-2) to TRBJ1-4; D call uncertain. Germline V gene data show CDR1 as LGHDT and CDR2 as YNNKEL (reference sequence). This CDR3 has 12 residues. The germline V and J ends were trimmed by 4 bases and 7 bases, with 7 bases remaining between them. CDR3 protein: CASSPEGEKLFF. The CDR3 DNA reads TGTGCCAGCAGCCCGGAGGGTGAAAAACTGTTTTTT.

The chain recombines TRBV2 with TRBJ1-5, with 8 positions matching TRBD1. The CDR3 loop spans 13 amino acids. Germline-derived CDR1 and CDR2 are SNHLY and FYNNEI. The V segment lost 6 bases and the J segment 2 bases; nucleotides outside the gene matches: 0. The CDR3 DNA sequence: TGTGCCAGCAGGACAGGGGGCAATCAGCCCCAGCATTTT. Translated, it gives CASRTGGNQPQHF.

V and J are TRBV18 and TRBJ2-6; the D gene is possibly TRBD2 (7 bases). V was clipped by 2 bases and J by 0 bases, with 14 bases between them. Germline CDR1 KGHSH, CDR2 LQKENI. The CDR3 is 18 residues long. For the CDR3, the DNA is TGTGCCAGCTCACCAAGAGGGGGGGCCCCCTCTGGGGCCAACGTCCTGACTTTC. Translation gives CASSPRGGAPSGANVLTF.

This sequence joins TRBV6-6 and TRBJ2-7; 9 bases fit TRBD1. Losses at the gene ends were 5 bases for V and 3 bases for J; bases not matched to a gene: 5. This CDR3 contains 14 residues. In germline, CDR1 is MNHNY, CDR2 SVGAGI (reference sequence). CDR3 sequence (DNA): TGTGCCAGCAGTGACAGACAGGGGGGCTACGAGCAGTACTTC. Translated, it gives CASSDRQGGYEQYF.

V gene TRBV30 combines with J gene TRBJ2-7, with a weak D call TRBD1 (6 bases). Germline values: CDR1 GTSNPN, CDR2 SVGIG (reference sequence). V lost 5 bases and J 2 bases, leaving 13 bases between the germline ends. The CDR3 totals 13 residues. This CDR3 reads CAWGVRGTYEQYF. The DNA for the CDR3 is TGTGCCTGGGGGGTTAGGGGGACCTACGAGCAGTACTTC.

This chain joins TRBV24-1 and TRBJ1-2; 7 nucleotides align to TRBD1. Germline lookup yields CDR1 KGHDR and CDR2 SFDVKD. V lost 3 bases and J lost 8; bases outside the gene matches: 5. This CDR3 region has 13 residues. CDR3 nucleotide sequence: TGTGCCACCAGTGATGACAGGGAAGGGGGCTACACCTTC. Protein product: CATSDDREGGYTF.

The chain recombines TRBV11-2 with TRBJ2-3; tentatively, D is TRBD1 (5 bases). This CDR3 region has 15 residues. V was trimmed by 2 bases and J by 4 bases, leaving 13 bases between them. Germline V gives CDR1 SGHAT, CDR2 FQNNGV. As DNA, the CDR3 is TGTGCCAGCAGCTTAAGTGGGGCGCATCCAGATACGCAGTATTTT. The encoded protein is CASSLSGAHPDTQYF.

This clone appeared a few times. The chain links TRBV6-2 or TRBV6-3 to TRBJ2-1, with D possibly being TRBD1 (5 bases). In germline, CDR1 is MNHEY, CDR2 SVGEGT. Trimming left V 2 bases short and J 0 bases short, with 11 bases between. This CDR3 spans 16 amino acids. The CDR3 sequence: CASSYVRGSSYNEQFF. As DNA, the CDR3 is TGTGCCAGCAGTTACGTTAGGGGAAGCTCCTACAATGAGCAGTTCTTC.

The rearrangement uses TRBV5-5 and TRBJ1-5, with a possible D match to TRBD1 (5 bases). There are 15 residues in the CDR3. V was pared by 2 bases and J by 1 base, with 10 bases between. Germline CDR1 reads SGHKS; CDR2 reads YYEKEE (reference sequence). The CDR3 is CASSLTTGSNQPQHF. The CDR3 DNA is TGTGCCAGCAGCTTAACCACAGGAAGCAATCAGCCCCAGCATTTT.

The chain is built from TRBV7-2 and TRBJ2-7; maybe TRBD1 (6 bases). CDR3 length equals 14 residues. The germline gives CDR1 SGHTA, CDR2 FQGNSA. V was clipped by 3 bases and J by 3 bases, with 12 bases between them. For the CDR3, the DNA is TGTGCCAGCAGCTTGACAGGAACCCACTACGAGCAGTACGTC. This encodes CASSLTGTHYEQYV.

The chain carries TRBV11-3 and TRBJ1-1; possible D gene TRBD1, 6 bases. Trimming took 3 bases from V and 3 from J, leaving 8 bases between them. The CDR3 covers 13 residues. Germline CDR1 SGHNT, CDR2 YENEEA. CDR3 loop: CASSFNRDTEAFF. The CDR3 DNA sequence: TGTGCCAGCAGCTTTAACAGGGACACTGAAGCTTTCTTT.

The chain uses TRBV4-3 and TRBJ2-7, with D tentatively TRBD2 (6 bases). The germline V gene encodes CDR1 LGHNA and CDR2 YSLEER. V was clipped by 0 bases and J by 3 bases, with 15 bases between them. There are 16 residues in the CDR3. The CDR3 is CASSQDSGGRYYEQYF. Here the CDR3 DNA reads TGCGCCAGCAGCCAAGATTCCGGGGGTCGGTACTACGAGCAGTACTTC.

The chain links TRBV19 to TRBJ1-2; D remains unclear. V dropped 3 bases and J dropped 4 bases, with 6 bases sitting between them. CDR1 is LNHDA and CDR2 is SQIVND in the germline V gene (reference sequence). CDR3 length: 12 amino acids. This CDR3 reads CASSIPFYGYTF. The CDR3 nucleotides are TGTGCCAGTAGTATCCCCTTCTATGGCTACACCTTC. The entire variable domain, with the rest obtained from reference TRBV19 and TRBJ1-2, is as follows: DGGITQSPKYLFRKEGQNVTLSCEQNLNHDAMYWYRQDPGQGLRLIYYSQIVNDFQKGDIAEGYSVSREKKESFPLTVTSAQKNPTAFYLCASSIPFYGYTFGSGTRLTVV.

V gene TRBV18 combines with J gene TRBJ1-1; possibly TRBD1 for D (5 bases). Looked up from germline, CDR1 is KGHSH and CDR2 is LQKENI. With 3 bases removed from V and 8 bases from J, the gap between germline ends came to 19 bases. The CDR3 has 15 amino acids. CDR3 loop: CASSPNQRGGHEAFF. In DNA form, the CDR3 reads TGTGCCAGCTCACCCAACCAGCGGGGCGGTCACGAAGCTTTCTTT.

The rearrangement uses TRBV19 and TRBJ2-7; maybe TRBD2 (6 bases). Trimming took off 5 bases at V and 1 base at J, with 15 bases between the two ends. The CDR3 has 15 residues. CDR1 is LNHDA and CDR2 is SQIVND in the germline V gene (reference sequence). The chain's CDR3 is CASSWEGGDSYEQYF. CDR3 in DNA: TGTGCCAGTAGTTGGGAAGGCGGGGATTCCTACGAGCAGTACTTC.

The chain combines TRBV28 with TRBJ1-5; unclear D gene. Per the germline V gene, CDR1 is MDHEN and CDR2 is SYDVKM. Deletions cut 1 base from V and 3 bases from J, with 10 bases between. This CDR3 comprises 15 residues. The DNA of the CDR3 is TGTGCCAGCAGTTTATCGGGGTTCAACAATCAGCCCCAGCATTTT. Translating it yields CASSLSGFNNQPQHF.

The gene calls are TRBV6-6 and TRBJ1-6, with 10 bases fitting TRBD1. CDR3 length: 16 residues. After removal of 5 bases from V and 12 bases from J, the junction contained 13 bases not matched to a gene. Germline CDR1 and CDR2: MNHNY and SVGAGI (reference sequence). CDR3 in amino acids: CASSRSSTGGILPLHF. The CDR3 DNA reads TGTGCCAGCAGTCGATCCTCGACAGGGGGCATTTTACCCCTCCACTTT.

This chain links TRBV6-6 with TRBJ2-1, with TRBD1 matching over 8 bases. There are 16 residues in the CDR3. Germline V gene sequence: CDR1 MNHNY, CDR2 SVGAGI (reference sequence). J gave up 7 bases and V 4 bases, and 12 bases lay outside the gene matches. Written as DNA, the CDR3 is TGTGCCAGCAGTTTTCCTACCCAGACAGGGGAGAATGAGCAGTTCTTC. This codes for CASSFPTQTGENEQFF.

The rearrangement uses TRBV7-9 and TRBJ1-5; 7 bases agree with TRBD1. The germline gives CDR1 SEHNR, CDR2 FQNEAQ (reference sequence). This CDR3 is 15 amino acids long. Unmatched junction bases numbered 11, after V lost 5 bases and J lost 7 bases. The CDR3 DNA is TGTGCCAGCAGCACAGGGGACGGAGGAGGACAGCCCCAGCATTTT. This codes for CASSTGDGGGQPQHF.

The chain has TRBV18 and TRBJ1-2, with 9 bases matching TRBD1. The J segment lost 3 bases and the V segment lost 1 base, leaving 12 bases of the junction unmatched. This CDR3 is built from 18 residues. Germline V lookup: CDR1 KGHSH, CDR2 LQKENI. The DNA of the CDR3 is TGTGCCAGCTCACCACAAGAGACCGGGACAGGGATGGACTATGGCTACACCTTC. Translated: CASSPQETGTGMDYGYTF.

In its sample, this clone was seen a few times. This chain uses TRBV20-1 with TRBJ1-5, with a possible D match to TRBD1 (5 bases). Trimming removed 3 bases at V and 2 bases at J, with 11 bases between. Germline values: CDR1 DFQATT, CDR2 SNEGSKA (reference sequence). CDR3 length: 14 amino acids. The CDR3 nucleotides read TGCAGTGCTAGTCGGGGGATCGGCAATCAGCCCCAGCATTTT. This sequence encodes CSASRGIGNQPQHF.